Listed here is a single TCR beta chain. This sample was included in a study of human T cells and chemical hapten exposure. J was trimmed by 0 bases and V by 0 bases; bases with no gene match: 9. The CDR3 totals 19 residues. Time point noted: patch test 1, 2 weeks after DPC sensitization. Treatment reported: therapeutic diphenylcyclopropenone sensitization with weekly scalp DPC. Unfractionated whole blood was the source from which total RNA was extracted. TCRdb fed the RACE reads into MiXCR, producing one record per CDR3 protein. The sample has approximately 350,000 distinct CDR3 sequences, under 9% seen once; the top ten hold less than 10%.

The source is a woman between 18 and 29 years old with alopecia areata. Some clones in this sample may be carry-over from other donors' samples. The chain uses TRBV12-3 or TRBV12-4 and TRBJ2-4, with 9 bases identical to TRBD1. The specimen comprised whole blood, sampled in connection with sensitization to the hapten diphenylcyclopropenone (DPC). The CDR3 reads CASSLAWGQGPLAKNIQYF. CDR3 coding DNA: TGTGCCAGCAGTTTAGCTTGGGGACAGGGACCTCTAGCCAAAAACATTCAGTACTTC.